A selection of T cell receptor beta chains follows, all from one sample in a study of CD8 T cells in Susac syndrome. In TCRdb, the immunoSEQ multiplex PCR reads were re-called with MiXCR into one record per CDR3 protein. The repertoire includes about 190,000 distinct CDR3 sequences, approximately 96% of them detected once, and around 0.096% sits in the top ten. Input material: CD4+ T cells from PBMCs. The receptors derive from a human donor with Susac syndrome. Each CDR3 is given with its conserved first and last residue. The D gene is left open where the match is weak. The size entry is marked missing in some rows and otherwise reads once, few, many or a size class.

D gene,J gene,V gene,clone size,CDR3 DNA,CDR3 protein
.,TRBJ1-2,TRBV7-2,.,TGTGCCAGCAGCTTAGATCCCACCTATGGCTACACCTTC,CASSLDPTYGYTF
.,TRBJ2-2,TRBV29-1,.,TGCAGCGTTGGAGTTCGCCAGGGCACCGGGGAGCTGTTTTTT,CSVGVRQGTGELFF
TRBD1,TRBJ2-3,TRBV5-6,.,TGTGCCAGCAGCTTGGGACAGGGGCATACGCAGTATTTT,CASSLGQGHTQYF
.,TRBJ2-2,TRBV2,once,TGTGCCAGCAGTGAATCGGGACAGAACACCGGGGAGCTGTTTTTT,CASSESGQNTGELFF
.,TRBJ2-6,TRBV4-1,.,TGCGCCAGCAGCCTGGTTGAGGTAGGGACTGGGGCCAACGTCCTGACTTTC,CASSLVEVGTGANVLTF
TRBD1,TRBJ1-3,TRBV27,.,TGTGCCAGCAGTTTCTCGGGACAGGGCCTGGGAAACACCATATATTTT,CASSFSGQGLGNTIYF
.,TRBJ1-5,TRBV5-1,few,TGTGCCAGCAGCTTAGATAGCAATCAGCCCCAGCATTTT,CASSLDSNQPQHF
.,TRBJ1-1,TRBV12-3/TRBV12-4,few,TGTGCCAGCAGTTTATCAGGGGCCGGCACTGAAGCTTTCTTT,CASSLSGAGTEAFF
.,TRBJ1-6,TRBV10-3,.,TGTGCCAGCCGGGCACAATTTAATTCACCCCTCCACTTT,CASRAQFNSPLHF
TRBD1,TRBJ1-4,TRBV12-3/TRBV12-4,once,TGTGCCAGCAGTCCCAGGAACACAGGGGGCGAGAAACTGTTTTTT,CASSPRNTGGEKLFF
TRBD1,TRBJ2-1,TRBV28,.,TGTGCCAGCAGTTTTGTGACAGGGGGCAATGAGCAGTTCTTC,CASSFVTGGNEQFF
.,TRBJ2-7,TRBV12-3/TRBV12-4,once,TGTGCCAGCAGGAAAACATTCTCCTACGAGCAGTACTTC,CASRKTFSYEQYF
.,TRBJ1-1,TRBV6-2/TRBV6-3,.,TGTGCCAGCAGTACGCCCAGGGAATTGGGTACTGAAGCTTTCTTT,CASSTPRELGTEAFF
.,TRBJ2-1,TRBV20-1,.,TGCAGTGCTAGAGATCGCCTAGTCAATGAGCAGTTCTTC,CSARDRLVNEQFF
.,TRBJ1-6,TRBV12-3/TRBV12-4,.,TGTGCCAGCACCCCTTCGGAGGTTTCACCCCTCCACTTT,CASTPSEVSPLHF
TRBD2,TRBJ2-5,TRBV4-1,.,TGCGCCAGCAGCCAAGATCGTCTAGCGGGGCGAGAGACCCAGTACTTC,CASSQDRLAGRETQYF
TRBD2,TRBJ2-5,TRBV4-1,.,TGCGCCAGCCGCGTCTTCGGACTAGCGGGGGAGACCCAGTACTTC,CASRVFGLAGETQYF
TRBD1,TRBJ1-4,TRBV2,.,TGTGCCAGCAAAAGGGACAGGGAAACTAATGAAAAACTGTTTTTT,CASKRDRETNEKLFF
.,TRBJ2-7,TRBV29-1,.,TGCAGCGTCCAGATAGGGGGATACGAGCAGTACTTC,CSVQIGGYEQYF
.,TRBJ2-5,TRBV6-5,.,TGTGCCAGCAGCTACCTTCGGACGGAAGAGACCCAGTACTTC,CASSYLRTEETQYF
TRBD1,TRBJ2-3,TRBV6-5,.,TGTGCCAGCAGTTACTTGGGACAGGGGGCAGATACGCAGTATTTT,CASSYLGQGADTQYF
.,TRBJ2-7,TRBV12-3/TRBV12-4,once,TGTGCCAGCAGTTTCAAACCGTGGGGGGGGCCAACCTACGAGCAGTACTTC,CASSFKPWGGPTYEQYF
.,TRBJ1-6,TRBV4-2,.,TGTGCCAGCAGCCAAGATAAGGGGGGCATCGTTAATTCACCCCTCCACTTT,CASSQDKGGIVNSPLHF
.,TRBJ1-1,TRBV27,.,TGTGCCAGCAGTGAGTACGGGGTGAACACTGAAGCTTTCTTT,CASSEYGVNTEAFF
.,TRBJ1-4,TRBV24-1,.,TGTGCCACCAGTGACCCGCACAGAAGAAATGAAAAACTGTTTTTT,CATSDPHRRNEKLFF
.,TRBJ2-7,TRBV6-2/TRBV6-3,.,TGTGCCGGATCGTCGGGGATCTACGAGCAGTACTTC,CAGSSGIYEQYF
.,TRBJ2-7,TRBV7-9,.,TGTGCCAGCAGCCCCCTTACCTACGAGCAGTACTTC,CASSPLTYEQYF
.,TRBJ1-2,TRBV6-5,once,TGTGCCAGCAGTTACTTACCGGGGAGCACGGCCGGCTACACCTTC,CASSYLPGSTAGYTF
TRBD1,TRBJ1-3,TRBV12-3/TRBV12-4,.,TGTGCCAGCAGTTTCGTAGGGGGCAGTGGAAACACCATATATTTT,CASSFVGGSGNTIYF
TRBD1,TRBJ2-5,TRBV27,.,TGTGCCAGCAGTCCAACGACAGGGACGGGCCTTGAGACCCAGTACTTC,CASSPTTGTGLETQYF
.,TRBJ1-1,TRBV20-1,.,TGCAGTGCCCTTCGAGACCCCGGGAGGACTGAAGCTTTCTTT,CSALRDPGRTEAFF
.,TRBJ2-5,TRBV25-1,.,TGTGCCAGCAGTGAATACGGGCAAGAGACCCAGTACTTC,CASSEYGQETQYF
TRBD1,TRBJ1-4,TRBV6-5,.,TGTGCCAGCAGTTATTCCGGGACAGGGGATGAAAAACTGTTTTTT,CASSYSGTGDEKLFF
TRBD1,TRBJ1-5,TRBV20-1,.,TGCAGTGCTACAAACAGGGGGCCTAGCAATCAGCCCCAGCATTTT,CSATNRGPSNQPQHF
.,TRBJ1-2,TRBV2,.,TGTGCCAGCAGTGAAGGCCTGGGGGGAATTGCTGGCTACACCTTC,CASSEGLGGIAGYTF
.,TRBJ2-7,TRBV6-5,.,TGTGCCAGCAGCCCCGGGACCCTCTACGAGCAGTACTTC,CASSPGTLYEQYF
.,TRBJ2-3,TRBV20-1,.,TGCAGTGCTTCCGGGGAAAACACAGATACGCAGTATTTT,CSASGENTDTQYF
.,TRBJ2-5,TRBV25-1,.,TGTGCCAGCAGACGCGACGGGGGCCGAGAGACCCAGTACTTC,CASRRDGGRETQYF
.,TRBJ1-1,TRBV9,.,TGTGCCAGCAGCTCCCACGGCGGGGGGAACACTGAAGCTTTCTTT,CASSSHGGGNTEAFF
.,TRBJ1-2,TRBV7-9,.,TGTGCCAGCAGCTCGAACTATGGCTACACCTTC,CASSSNYGYTF
.,TRBJ2-3,TRBV5-1,.,TGCGCCAGCAGCCGTGAACGGGTAGATACGCAGTATTTT,CASSRERVDTQYF
.,TRBJ1-1,TRBV12-3/TRBV12-4,.,TGTGCCAGCAGTTCCAGACCTATAGACACTGAAGCTTTCTTT,CASSSRPIDTEAFF
TRBD2,TRBJ2-1,TRBV12-3/TRBV12-4,.,TGTGCCAGCAGTCCTAGCGGGGATTTTTACAATGAGCAGTTCTTC,CASSPSGDFYNEQFF
.,TRBJ2-5,TRBV5-5,.,TGTGCCAGCAGCTTGGTGGGGGACCAAGAGACCCAGTACTTC,CASSLVGDQETQYF
.,TRBJ2-5,TRBV29-1,.,TGCAGCGTTCAAGGGGTCCGGGACGCGTACCAAGAGACCCAGTACTTC,CSVQGVRDAYQETQYF
TRBD2,TRBJ2-4,TRBV11-2,.,TGTGCCAGCAGCGTTATTTGGCGGGGGGGCCGGGTTGAGGCCAAAAACATTCAGTACTTC,CASSVIWRGGRVEAKNIQYF
.,TRBJ2-5,TRBV7-2,.,TGTGCCAGCAGCTTCCGGTCTTATTTCGGAGAGACCCAGTACTTC,CASSFRSYFGETQYF
.,TRBJ2-3,TRBV6-5,once,TGTGCCAGCAGTTCTATTATGACAGATACGCAGTATTTT,CASSSIMTDTQYF
.,TRBJ1-5,TRBV3-1,.,TGTGCCAGCAGCACAGGCGGATCCCCCGGCGGTCAGCCCCAGCATTTT,CASSTGGSPGGQPQHF
.,TRBJ1-1,TRBV7-2,.,TGTGCCAGCAGCTTAGTGACCTTGAACACTGAAGCTTTCTTT,CASSLVTLNTEAFF
.,TRBJ2-7,TRBV6-5,.,TGTGCCAGCAGTGACGGGACCGGGGCTTCCGAGCAGTACTTC,CASSDGTGASEQYF
TRBD1,TRBJ1-2,TRBV7-9,.,TGTGCCAGCAGCTTCGGTACAGGGGTAATTGATGGCTACACCTTC,CASSFGTGVIDGYTF
TRBD2,TRBJ2-5,TRBV7-6,.,TGTGCCAGCAGCCCTTTTCTAGCGGGAGGCCCTCTGACCCAGTACTTC,CASSPFLAGGPLTQYF
.,TRBJ2-5,TRBV11-2,.,TGCGCCAGCAGGCGGGACCCGAGGCTCCAAGAGACCCAGTACTTC,CASRRDPRLQETQYF
TRBD2,TRBJ2-1,TRBV4-2,.,TGTGCCAGCAGCACAAGGGCGGGGGACCACAATGAGCAGTTCTTC,CASSTRAGDHNEQFF
TRBD2,TRBJ2-5,TRBV11-2,.,TGTGCCAGCAGCTTCCTAGCGGGGCGAGGAGAGACCCAGTACTTC,CASSFLAGRGETQYF
.,TRBJ2-6,TRBV30,.,TGTGCCTGGAGTGTGCTCTCTGGGGCCAACGTCCTGACTTTC,CAWSVLSGANVLTF
.,TRBJ2-4,TRBV9,.,TGTGCCAGCAGTCGTCAGGGCTTAAGTACCATTCAGTACTTC,CASSRQGLSTIQYF